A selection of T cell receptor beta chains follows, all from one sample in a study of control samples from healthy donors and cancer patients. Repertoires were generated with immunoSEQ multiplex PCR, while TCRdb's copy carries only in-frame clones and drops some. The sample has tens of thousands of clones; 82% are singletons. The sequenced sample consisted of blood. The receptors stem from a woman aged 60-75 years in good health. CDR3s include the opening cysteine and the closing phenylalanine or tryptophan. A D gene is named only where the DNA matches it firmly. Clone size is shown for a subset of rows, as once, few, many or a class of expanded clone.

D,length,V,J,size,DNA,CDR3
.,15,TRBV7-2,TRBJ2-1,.,TGTGCCAGCAGCTCTCGACAGGGACTTAGGGGTGAGCAGTTCTTC,CASSSRQGLRGEQFF
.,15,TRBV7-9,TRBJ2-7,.,TGTGCCAGCAGCTTAGATGCCGGTAGCTCCTACGAGCAGTACTTC,CASSLDAGSSYEQYF
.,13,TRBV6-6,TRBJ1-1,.,TGTGCCAGCACCAAGGGGACTCTCACTGAAGCTTTCTTT,CASTKGTLTEAFF
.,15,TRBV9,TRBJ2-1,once,TGTGCCAGCAGCGTAGAAGAGGGGGGCCTCAATGAGCAGTTCTTC,CASSVEEGGLNEQFF
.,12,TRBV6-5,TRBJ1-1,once,TGTGCCAGCATAGAAGGGGGCACTGAAGCTTTCTTT,CASIEGGTEAFF
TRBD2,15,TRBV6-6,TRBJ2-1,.,TGTGCCAGCAGTAGTACTAGCGGGAGTAACCATGAGCAGTTCTTC,CASSSTSGSNHEQFF
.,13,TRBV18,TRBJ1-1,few,TGTGCCAGCTCGCATAGTGCCCTAACTGAAGCTTTCTTT,CASSHSALTEAFF
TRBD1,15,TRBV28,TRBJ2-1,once,TGTGCCAGCAGCTTAACAGGGGGGACCTACAATGAGCAGTTCTTC,CASSLTGGTYNEQFF
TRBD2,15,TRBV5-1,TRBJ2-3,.,TGCGCCAGCAGTGGGACTAGCGGAAACACAGATACGCAGTATTTT,CASSGTSGNTDTQYF
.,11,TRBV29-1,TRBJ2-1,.,TGCAGCGCCAACGTAGCCAATGAGCAGTTCTTC,CSANVANEQFF
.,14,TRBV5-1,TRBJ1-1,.,TGCGCCAGCAGCCGGGACTCGCTGCGGACTGAAGCTTTCTTT,CASSRDSLRTEAFF
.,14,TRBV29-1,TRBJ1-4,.,TGCAGCGTTCGGAGGCCTGGGTCTAATGAAAAACTGTTTTTT,CSVRRPGSNEKLFF